Below, 30 T cell receptor beta chains from the same sample are listed, as sequenced in a study of T cells in localized non-small cell lung cancer. Assay: immunoSEQ multiplex PCR; the TCRdb copy retains only in-frame clones and omits some. The profile shows some 10,000 clones, roughly 82% of them singletons. Sequencing was performed on peripheral blood mononuclear cells, taken before any cancer treatment. The receptors come from a female donor aged 60 or older with stage II lung adenocarcinoma.

The chain recombines TRBV21-1 with TRBJ2-2; the D call of TRBD2 is as the table states it, not checked on the DNA. TRBV21-1 constitutes a pseudogene. This CDR3 spans 21 amino acids. The CDR3 sequence is CASSKDRFKTSGRGWAGELFF. As DNA, the CDR3 is TGTGCCAGCAGCAAAGATAGGTTTAAGACTAGCGGGAGAGGATGGGCCGGGGAGCTGTTTTTT.

Only one count was recorded for this clone. V is TRBV4-2 and J is TRBJ2-7; no clear D. The CDR3 loop spans 15 amino acids. The V gene's germline CDR1 is LGHNA and CDR2 YNFKEQ. V lost 0 bases, J lost 0 bases, and 9 bases lay in between. The CDR3: CASSQDRGSSYEQYF. The CDR3, as DNA: TGTGCCAGCAGCCAAGATAGAGGCAGCTCCTACGAGCAGTACTTC.

V is TRBV5-1 and J is TRBJ2-3; 11 bases map to TRBD2. The germline V gene has CDR1 SGHRS and CDR2 YFSETQ. The CDR3 totals 17 residues. With V trimmed by 3 bases and J by 2 bases, 8 bases remained unmatched. DNA for the CDR3: TGCGCCAGCAGCTCCCAGGCTAGCGGGGGGCCCACAGATACGCAGTATTTT. Amino acid sequence: CASSSQASGGPTDTQYF. Combining the CDR3 with reference TRBV5-1 and TRBJ2-3 gives the whole variable domain KAGVTQTPRYLIKTRGQQVTLSCSPISGHRSVSWYQQTPGQGLQFLFEYFSETQRNKGNFPGRFSGRQFSNSRSEMNVSTLELGDSALYLCASSSQASGGPTDTQYFGPGTRLTVL.

The chain has TRBV4-3 and TRBJ2-5; D not resolved. CDR3 size: 14 residues. Trimming cost V 0 bases and J 5 bases, with 10 bases left between them. Germline assignment: CDR1 LGHNA and CDR2 YSLEER. The CDR3 loop reads CASSQDLLGETQYF. CDR3 coding DNA: TGCGCCAGCAGCCAAGACCTCCTTGGGGAGACCCAGTACTTC.

This clone is large (0.1 to 1%) within its sample. J is TRBJ1-2 and V is TRBV2; D perhaps matches TRBD1 (6 bases). The CDR3 consists of 15 residues. Trimming took 3 bases from V and 6 from J, leaving 17 bases between them. Germline V gene data show CDR1 as SNHLY and CDR2 as FYNNEI. Here the CDR3 DNA reads TGTGCCAGCAGTGACAGCGAAGGGGGAAAGGATGGCTACACCTTC. This codes for CASSDSEGGKDGYTF. The variable domain in full, with the rest retrieved from reference TRBV2 and TRBJ1-2, is EPEVTQTPSHQVTQMGQEVILRCVPISNHLYFYWYRQILGQKVEFLVSFYNNEISEKSEIFDDQFSVERPDGSNFTLKIRSTKLEDSAMYFCASSDSEGGKDGYTFGSGTRLTVV.

This clone was seen a handful of times. DNA of the CDR3: TGTGCCAGCAGCGTAATAGCCAGTTCCTACGAGCAGTACTTC. Translated, it gives CASSVIASSYEQYF. The V gene is TRBV9, the J gene TRBJ2-7; D not certain. V was clipped by 1 base and J by 1 base, with 9 bases between them. CDR3 length equals 14 residues. In germline, CDR1 is SGDLS, CDR2 YYNGEE.

In this sample, this clone turned up once. The chain combines TRBV4-1 with TRBJ2-1; TRBD2 matches at 7 bases. Per the germline V gene, CDR1 is MGHRA and CDR2 is YSYEKL. V trimming: 5 bases; J trimming: 4 bases; junction bases outside the gene matches: 11. This CDR3 spans 16 amino acids. The CDR3 DNA reads as TGCGCCAGCAGCTATCCTGGGACTACCGGGTACAATGAGCAGTTCTTC. As protein: CASSYPGTTGYNEQFF.

In this sample, this clone turned up once. The V and J genes are TRBV19 and TRBJ1-1; D remains ambiguous. The CDR3 is 13 amino acids. CDR1 is LNHDA and CDR2 is SQIVND in the germline V gene (reference sequence). The germline V and J ends were trimmed by 7 bases and 2 bases, with 11 bases remaining between them. The CDR3, as DNA: TGTGCCAGTAACTTTTCCCCCAACACTGAAGCTTTCTTT. Protein sequence: CASNFSPNTEAFF.

V usage is TRBV28 and J usage is TRBJ2-7; 9 bases map to TRBD2. This CDR3 contains 17 residues. Unmatched junction bases numbered 11, after V lost 5 bases and J lost 0 bases. Germline V gene lookup returns CDR1 MDHEN and CDR2 SYDVKM. The CDR3 region is CASSTPLGLASSYEQYF. DNA for the CDR3: TGTGCCAGCAGTACGCCCCTGGGACTAGCTAGCTCCTACGAGCAGTACTTC.

The genes are TRBV7-3 and TRBJ2-5; D tentatively reads TRBD1 or TRBD2 (5 bases each). This CDR3 has 15 residues. The germline gives CDR1 SGHTA, CDR2 FQGTGA. The V gene lost 5 bases and the J gene lost 5 bases, with 18 bases spanning the gap. The CDR3 protein is CASSRRSWGSETQYF. The DNA for the CDR3 is TGTGCCAGCAGCCGGAGGTCCTGGGGGTCGGAGACCCAGTACTTC.

This clone was counted only a few times. The chain has TRBV7-9 and TRBJ1-2; D uncertain. Trimming shortened V by 5 bases and J by 0 bases, and 16 bases separated the two germline ends. In germline, CDR1 is SEHNR, CDR2 FQNEAQ (reference sequence). There are 16 residues in the CDR3. The CDR3 DNA reads as TGTGCCAGCAGCCTGGCCGGGGTATTAGCTAACTATGGCTACACCTTC. Translation gives CASSLAGVLANYGYTF.

The CDR3 is CASSGGGAYAEAFF. In DNA form, the CDR3 reads TGCGCCAGCAGTGGCGGGGGAGCTTACGCTGAAGCTTTCTTT. This sequence joins TRBV5-1 and TRBJ1-1; a weak D match, TRBD1 (5 bases). V was shortened by 5 bases and J by 6 bases, with 17 bases between the two germline ends. Germline V gene lookup returns CDR1 SGHRS and CDR2 YFSETQ. This CDR3 has 14 residues.

The chain couples TRBV28 to TRBJ2-2; TRBD2 matches at 12 bases. Germline V gene data show CDR1 as MDHEN and CDR2 as SYDVKM. The CDR3 runs to 15 residues. With 5 bases clipped from V and 7 bases from J, the junction kept 5 bases outside the gene matches. The CDR3 is CASSPTSGSHGELFF. DNA of the CDR3: TGTGCCAGCAGTCCGACTAGCGGGAGTCACGGGGAGCTGTTTTTT.

This clone was found a few times. This sequence joins TRBV28 and TRBJ1-2; D gene ambiguous. Germline V gene sequence: CDR1 MDHEN, CDR2 SYDVKM. This CDR3 has 14 amino acids. The germline V and J ends were trimmed by 5 bases and 10 bases, with 20 bases remaining between them. CDR3 amino acids: CASSPPPEFFIYTF. CDR3 bases: TGTGCCAGCAGTCCTCCTCCGGAATTTTTTATCTACACCTTC.

This clone has just a few counts. This rearrangement joins TRBV11-1 to TRBJ2-1; D possibly matches TRBD1 or TRBD2 (7 bases each). With 7 bases removed from V and 10 bases from J, the gap between germline ends came to 23 bases. This CDR3 has 15 amino acids. The germline V gene encodes CDR1 SGHAT and CDR2 FQDESV (reference sequence). In DNA, the CDR3 is TGTGCCAGCACCGAGGGGGCGGGGGCCTACCGGGAGCAGTTCTTC. Translating it yields CASTEGAGAYREQFF.

This sequence joins TRBV28 and TRBJ2-5; TRBD1 matches at 8 bases. CDR3 length: 16 residues. Germline-derived CDR1 and CDR2 are MDHEN and SYDVKM. V shed 5 bases, J shed 5 bases, and the junction held 13 bases outside the gene matches. CDR3 DNA sequence: TGTGCCAGCAGTCCCCAGACAGGGGCCGACGGCGAGACCCAGTACTTC. Translation gives CASSPQTGADGETQYF.

V gene TRBV2 combines with J gene TRBJ1-2; 8 bases fit TRBD1. The germline V gene encodes CDR1 SNHLY and CDR2 FYNNEI. This CDR3 comprises 12 residues. With 11 bases clipped from V and 6 bases from J, the junction kept 8 bases outside the gene matches. The CDR3 is CASTSTGDGYTF. CDR3 DNA: TGTGCCTCCACATCGACAGGGGATGGCTACACCTTC.

This clone was counted a few times. CDR3 sequence: CASSFGGAQSQPQHF. In DNA form, the CDR3 reads TGTGCCAGCAGTTTCGGGGGGGCGCAATCTCAGCCCCAGCATTTT. The chain combines TRBV28 with TRBJ1-5, with a possible D match to TRBD1 (6 bases). The CDR3 is made up of 15 amino acids. CDR1 is MDHEN and CDR2 is SYDVKM in the germline V gene. V was clipped by 3 bases and J by 6 bases, with 15 bases between them.

The rearrangement uses TRBV27 and TRBJ2-1, with 7 bases fitting TRBD2. Germline V gene lookup returns CDR1 MNHEY and CDR2 SMNVEV (reference sequence). J was trimmed by 7 bases and V by 3 bases; bases with no gene match: 6. The CDR3 length is 14 residues. CDR3 residues: CASSFRLAANEQFF. Written as DNA, the CDR3 is TGTGCCAGCAGTTTTCGGCTAGCGGCGAATGAGCAGTTCTTC.

Of note for this clone: The identical CDR3 is also encoded by other nucleotide sequences in the sample. This rearrangement joins TRBV27 to TRBJ2-2; the D is unclear. The V gene lost 1 base and the J gene lost 7 bases, with 1 base spanning the gap. Per the germline V gene, CDR1 is MNHEY and CDR2 is SMNVEV (reference sequence). CDR3 length: 11 residues. The chain's CDR3 is CASSLFGELFF. CDR3 sequence (DNA): TGTGCCAGCAGTTTATTCGGGGAGCTGTTTTTT.

This clone has only one observation. The rearrangement uses TRBV11-2 and TRBJ1-1; 7 nucleotides match TRBD1. The ends lost 5 bases at V and 3 bases at J; junction bases unmatched: 6. This CDR3 comprises 14 residues. From germline, CDR1 is SGHAT and CDR2 FQNNGV. The CDR3 region is CASSPDDRDTEAFF. CDR3 sequence (DNA): TGTGCCAGCAGCCCGGATGACAGGGACACTGAAGCTTTCTTT.

The chain recombines TRBV11-2 with TRBJ1-2, with D perhaps TRBD1 (5 bases). Germline CDR1 is SGHAT and CDR2 is FQNNGV. This CDR3 spans 13 amino acids. Trimming left V 3 bases short and J 4 bases short, with 9 bases between. The CDR3 loop is CASSFKGSYGYTF. CDR3 nucleotide sequence: TGTGCCAGCAGCTTTAAGGGGAGCTATGGCTACACCTTC. Complete variable domain (other parts from reference TRBV11-2 and TRBJ1-2): EAGVAQSPRYKIIEKRQSVAFWCNPISGHATLYWYQQILGQGPKLLIQFQNNGVVDDSQLPKDRFSAERLKGVDSTLKIQPAKLEDSAVYLCASSFKGSYGYTFGSGTRLTVV.

V usage is TRBV5-1 and J usage is TRBJ1-2, with 9 nucleotides matching TRBD1. The germline gives CDR1 SGHRS, CDR2 YFSETQ. This CDR3 has 14 amino acids. Trimming removed 5 bases from V and 6 bases from J; junction bases left unmatched: 8. The CDR3 coding sequence is TGCGCCAGCAGACGAGACAGGGGGTATAATGGCTACACCTTC. Protein sequence: CASRRDRGYNGYTF.

The chain employs TRBV18 and TRBJ2-5; D might be TRBD2 (7 bases). This CDR3 has 17 amino acids. CDR1 and CDR2 from the germline V gene are KGHSH and LQKENI. V lost 3 bases, J lost 3 bases, and 20 bases lay in between. The CDR3 loop is CASSPLWGGLGEETQYF. CDR3 in DNA: TGTGCCAGCTCACCCTTATGGGGGGGCCTTGGAGAAGAGACCCAGTACTTC.

The chain carries TRBV6-1 and TRBJ2-7, with TRBD1 identical over 8 bases. Trimming cost V 4 bases and J 2 bases; bases outside gene matches: 7. This CDR3 is built from 15 residues. The V gene's germline CDR1 is MNHNS and CDR2 SASEGT. The CDR3 nucleotides read TGTGCCAGCAGTGTCCGAGACAGGGGAACCTACGAGCAGTACTTC. It specifies CASSVRDRGTYEQYF.

V gene TRBV29-1 combines with J gene TRBJ2-5; TRBD1 is a possible D gene (6 bases). V was pared by 4 bases and J by 4 bases, with 22 bases between. The CDR3 covers 16 residues. Germline V CDR1 and CDR2: SQVTM, ANQGSEA. CDR3 in amino acids: CSVGFSQGYGAETQYF. In nucleotides, the CDR3 is TGCAGCGTTGGGTTCTCTCAGGGGTACGGGGCAGAGACCCAGTACTTC.

The rearrangement links TRBV10-3 to TRBJ1-2, with TRBD1 matching over 11 bases. The V segment lost 6 bases and the J segment 7 bases; nucleotides outside the gene matches: 4. Germline-derived CDR1 and CDR2 are ENHRY and SYGVKD. This CDR3 has 13 residues. In nucleotides, the CDR3 is TGTGCCATCAGGGGGACAGGGGGGAGTGGCTACACCTTC. It translates to CAIRGTGGSGYTF.

The chain couples TRBV27 to TRBJ1-4; 8 bases are a match to TRBD1. Germline V CDR1 and CDR2: MNHEY, SMNVEV (reference sequence). The CDR3 extends over 14 amino acids. Trimming at V came to 7 bases and at J to 9 bases, leaving 10 bases not matched to a gene. The CDR3 nucleotides are TGTGCCAGCACAACCGGGACAGGAGCGCAAAAACTGTTTTTT. This translates into CASTTGTGAQKLFF.

The V gene is TRBV7-9, the J gene TRBJ2-1; TRBD2 matches 11 bases. Germline-derived CDR1 and CDR2 are SEHNR and FQNEAQ (reference sequence). The CDR3 runs 15 residues. The V segment lost 5 bases and the J segment 9 bases; nucleotides outside the gene matches: 9. Written as DNA, the CDR3 is TGTGCCAGCAGCCAACTAGCGGGAGCTACCGGTGAGCAGTTCTTC. Translating it yields CASSQLAGATGEQFF.

The genes are TRBV7-3 and TRBJ1-1; a possible D gene is TRBD1 (6 bases). This CDR3 region has 16 residues. Trimming left V 4 bases short and J 6 bases short, with 21 bases between. Germline V CDR1 and CDR2: SGHTA, FQGTGA. In nucleotides, the CDR3 is TGTGCCAGCAGCTCACCTGGGGGGCCCAAGGGCGCTGAAGCTTTCTTT. Translated: CASSSPGGPKGAEAFF.